One sample yielded the 10 T cell receptor beta chains listed below, sequenced in a study of long-term antiretroviral therapy in people with HIV (dated by TCRdb to between 2020 and 2023). The immunoSEQ hsTCRB v3.0 assay was used at survey level resolution to sequence the TRB variable region. TCRdb limited this immuneACCESS table to in-frame rearrangements with V and J called. A share of clones is missing; checked studies link under half to unresolved V genes, and the rest is unexplained. A total of 15,000 to 20,000 clones appear in this sample, more than 65% of them only once. Approximately 8% of the sample is held by the ten biggest clonotypes. The sample consisted of unsorted PBMCs, taken at the start of antiretroviral therapy. All receptors derive from a man aged 25-45 years with HIV.

The chain carries TRBV18 and TRBJ2-2; a weak D match, TRBD2 (5 bases). Germline CDR1 and CDR2: KGHSH and LQKENI. The V gene lost 3 bases and the J gene lost 6 bases, with 11 bases spanning the gap. The CDR3 has 14 residues. CDR3 sequence reads: CASSPVTRAGELFF. The CDR3 DNA is TGTGCCAGCTCACCGGTGACGCGGGCCGGGGAGCTGTTTTTT.

The V gene is TRBV13, the J gene TRBJ2-5, with D perhaps TRBD1 (6 bases). The CDR3 consists of 17 residues. Germline CDR1 PRHDT, CDR2 FYEKMQ (reference sequence). V was cut by 3 bases and J by 1 base, with 18 bases left in between. The CDR3 DNA reads as TGTGCCAGCAGCTTCAGGACAGCTCGCAGGCCCCAAGAGACCCAGTACTTC. It codes for CASSFRTARRPQETQYF.

The chain joins TRBV6-5 to TRBJ2-4; 7 bases align to TRBD2. There are 11 residues in the CDR3. After removal of 8 bases from V and 13 bases from J, the junction contained 8 bases not matched to a gene. The germline V gene has CDR1 MNHEY and CDR2 SVGAGI. The DNA of the CDR3 is TGTGCCAGCTGGGAGGGGAGTTCGCAGTACTTC. This codes for CASWEGSSQYF.

This sequence joins TRBV29-1 and TRBJ2-2; possible D gene TRBD2, 5 bases. Trimming pared 3 bases from V and 0 bases from J, leaving 8 bases between. Germline CDR1 reads SQVTM; CDR2 reads ANQGSEA. This CDR3 is built from 14 residues. CDR3 protein: CSVDPGSNTGELFF. The CDR3 DNA reads as TGCAGCGTTGATCCGGGGTCGAACACCGGGGAGCTGTTTTTT.

V gene TRBV4-3 combines with J gene TRBJ2-1, with a possible D match to TRBD2 (5 bases). The CDR3 runs 16 residues. Trimming stripped 3 bases from V and 0 bases from J, with 12 bases between. The germline V gene encodes CDR1 LGHNA and CDR2 YSLEER. CDR3 in amino acids: CASSQSMGSSYNEQFF. In nucleotides, the CDR3 is TGCGCCAGCAGCCAGTCCATGGGGAGCTCCTACAATGAGCAGTTCTTC.

This chain connects TRBV15 to TRBJ2-7; 7 nucleotides match TRBD1. CDR3 length: 15 amino acids. Germline-derived CDR1 and CDR2 are LNHNV and YYDKDF (reference sequence). With V trimmed by 5 bases and J by 0 bases, 7 bases remained unmatched. CDR3 protein: CATSVRDSSSYEQYF. CDR3 sequence (DNA): TGTGCCACCAGCGTCAGGGACAGTTCCTCCTACGAGCAGTACTTC.

This sequence joins TRBV28 and TRBJ2-2, with 9 bases identical to TRBD1. The CDR3 loop spans 14 amino acids. The trim removed 11 bases at V and 5 bases at J, leaving 9 bases unmatched. Germline lookup yields CDR1 MDHEN and CDR2 SYDVKM. The CDR3 protein is CAVRTGAETGELFF. The CDR3 DNA follows: TGTGCCGTCCGGACAGGGGCGGAAACCGGGGAGCTGTTTTTT.

The genes are TRBV7-2 and TRBJ2-7, with 10 nucleotides matching TRBD2. The CDR3 consists of 18 residues. V shed 3 bases, J shed 4 bases, and the junction held 15 bases outside the gene matches. The germline V gene has CDR1 SGHTA and CDR2 FQGNSA. DNA for the CDR3: TGTGCCAGCAGCTTGGCTAGCGGGAGTGGGGAGAGGGGTTACGAGCAGTACTTC. The encoded protein is CASSLASGSGERGYEQYF.

This chain connects TRBV4-2 to TRBJ1-1, with TRBD1 as a possible D gene (5 bases). The length of the CDR3 is 15 residues. Trimming removed 1 base from V and 1 base from J, with 10 bases in between. CDR1 LGHNA and CDR2 YNFKEQ come from the germline V gene. CDR3 amino acids: CASSQAWQGNTEAFF. As DNA, the CDR3 is TGTGCCAGCAGCCAAGCGTGGCAGGGGAACACTGAAGCTTTCTTT.

The CDR3 reads CASSVSRGGGKGYTF. Written as DNA, the CDR3 is TGTGCCAGCAGTGTTTCAAGGGGTGGGGGGAAAGGCTACACCTTC. The chain joins TRBV2 to TRBJ1-2; TRBD1 might be the D (5 bases). Germline-derived CDR1 and CDR2 are SNHLY and FYNNEI. The CDR3 totals 15 residues. With 4 bases removed from V and 8 bases from J, the gap between germline ends came to 20 bases.